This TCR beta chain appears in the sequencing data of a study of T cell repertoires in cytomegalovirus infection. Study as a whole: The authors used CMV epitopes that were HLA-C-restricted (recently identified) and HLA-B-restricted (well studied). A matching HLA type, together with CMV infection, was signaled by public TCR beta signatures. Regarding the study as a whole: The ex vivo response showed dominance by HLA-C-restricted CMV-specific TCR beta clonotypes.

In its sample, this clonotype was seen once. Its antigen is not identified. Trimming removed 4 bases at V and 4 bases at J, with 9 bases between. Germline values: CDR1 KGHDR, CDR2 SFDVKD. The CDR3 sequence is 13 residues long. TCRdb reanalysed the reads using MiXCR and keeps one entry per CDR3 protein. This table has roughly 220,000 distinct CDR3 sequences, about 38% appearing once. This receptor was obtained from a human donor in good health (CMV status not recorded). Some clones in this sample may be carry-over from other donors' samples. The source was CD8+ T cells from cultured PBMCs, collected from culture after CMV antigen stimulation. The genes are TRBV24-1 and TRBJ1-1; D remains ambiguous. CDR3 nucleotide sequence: TGTGCCACCAGTGACAGGTGGGGCACTGAAGCTTTCTTT. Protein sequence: CATSDRWGTEAFF.